The T cell receptor beta chain described here comes from a study of tumor-infiltrating lymphocytes in localized non-small cell lung cancer. Study details: Some samples were collected after neoadjuvant chemotherapy; smokers, never-smokers and several histologies were included.

Study outcomes and limitations: Different pieces of the same tissue went to different assays, confounding technical variation with intratumor heterogeneity. Tumors had more T cell infiltration than uninvolved lung, per TCRbeta sequencing and CD3 counts.

A remark on this clone: Its antigen is unidentified.

Profiled with immunoSEQ multiplex PCR; TCRdb holds only in-frame clones, not every one. The sample lists about 9,200 clones; about 81% were seen once. Germline V lookup: CDR1 SGHNT, CDR2 YYREEE (reference sequence). V lost 1 base to trimming and J lost 1 base, with 9 bases between them. The CDR3 has 14 amino acids. This receptor was obtained from a human donor with non-small cell lung cancer. The rearrangement uses TRBV5-4 and TRBJ2-7; perhaps D is TRBD1 or TRBD2 (5 bases each). Material for sequencing was uninvolved lung tissue not adjacent to the tumor. This CDR3 reads CASSLWGSSYEQYF. CDR3 DNA: TGTGCCAGCAGCTTGTGGGGGAGTTCCTACGAGCAGTACTTC.